A selection of T cell receptor beta chains follows, all from one sample in a study of identical twins. TCRdb redid the calling of the 5' RACE reads with MiXCR, one entry per CDR3 protein. The data hold fewer than 250,000 distinct CDR3 sequences, with about 7% observed a single time. These records were also assigned to another study, of yellow fever vaccine responses in identical twins.

The sequenced material came from memory (CD45RO+) T cells sorted from blood. The receptor set was obtained from a woman between 18 and 29 years old in good health. Both conserved end residues are part of each CDR3. D genes are given only for firm matches. The size of a clone is reported for some rows only, either as once, few or many, or as a class for expanded clones.

v_gene	j_gene	abundance	d_gene	CDR3aa	CDR3nt
TRBV12-3/TRBV12-4	TRBJ1-3	-	-	CASRGSSGNTIYF	TGTGCCAGCAGGGGGAGCTCTGGAAACACCATATATTTT
TRBV6-1	TRBJ1-5	-	-	CASSEERADNQPQHF	TGTGCCAGCAGTGAAGAACGGGCCGACAATCAGCCCCAGCATTTT
TRBV5-1	TRBJ1-2	-	-	CASSLDSLARDGYTF	TGCGCCAGCAGCCTGGACAGCCTCGCGAGAGATGGCTACACCTTC
TRBV5-1	TRBJ2-7	few	TRBD2	CASSLDPLGSGGPPWYF	TGCGCCAGCAGCTTGGACCCCCTTGGTAGCGGGGGGCCCCCTTGGTACTTC
TRBV7-9	TRBJ1-1	few	-	CASSPLGGRTEAFF	TGTGCCAGCAGCCCGTTGGGAGGGAGGACTGAAGCTTTCTTT
TRBV7-2	TRBJ1-5	once	-	CASSLGRGSNQPQHF	TGTGCCAGCAGCTTAGGAAGGGGAAGCAATCAGCCCCAGCATTTT
TRBV24-1	TRBJ2-7	many	-	CATSDPQRTSEQYF	TGTGCCACCAGTGATCCGCAGCGAACCAGCGAACAGTACTTC
TRBV12-3/TRBV12-4	TRBJ2-5	-	TRBD2	CASSSRLAGRETQYF	TGTGCCAGCAGTTCCCGACTAGCGGGGAGGGAGACCCAGTACTTC
TRBV11-2	TRBJ1-1	few	-	CASSLDLGARGTEAFF	TGTGCCAGCAGCTTAGACTTGGGGGCCCGGGGCACTGAAGCTTTCTTT
TRBV29-1	TRBJ2-7	many	TRBD1	CSVRPEQQGTGEQYF	TGCAGCGTTCGACCAGAACAACAGGGGACGGGCGAGCAGTACTTC